This TCR beta chain was documented in a study of T cell responses to AZD1222 COVID-19 vaccine. This clone was found a few times. Between the trimmed V and J ends, which lost 0 bases and 3 bases, there was a span of 9 bases. Germline V gene sequence: CDR1 SGHNT, CDR2 YYREEE (reference sequence). The CDR3 extends over 14 amino acids. Measured with immunoSEQ multiplex PCR; TCRdb has only the in-frame clones, and not every one. Of around 110,000 clones in the sample, approximately 90% were seen once. The J gene is TRBJ1-2, the V gene TRBV5-4; D unresolved. The material was peripheral blood, obtained 28 days after the second AZD1222 dose. The sequence was collected from an adult who received the AZD1222 COVID-19 vaccine. CDR3 sequence: CASSLGAADYGYTF. The CDR3 DNA is TGTGCCAGCAGCTTGGGGGCAGCAGACTATGGCTACACCTTC.